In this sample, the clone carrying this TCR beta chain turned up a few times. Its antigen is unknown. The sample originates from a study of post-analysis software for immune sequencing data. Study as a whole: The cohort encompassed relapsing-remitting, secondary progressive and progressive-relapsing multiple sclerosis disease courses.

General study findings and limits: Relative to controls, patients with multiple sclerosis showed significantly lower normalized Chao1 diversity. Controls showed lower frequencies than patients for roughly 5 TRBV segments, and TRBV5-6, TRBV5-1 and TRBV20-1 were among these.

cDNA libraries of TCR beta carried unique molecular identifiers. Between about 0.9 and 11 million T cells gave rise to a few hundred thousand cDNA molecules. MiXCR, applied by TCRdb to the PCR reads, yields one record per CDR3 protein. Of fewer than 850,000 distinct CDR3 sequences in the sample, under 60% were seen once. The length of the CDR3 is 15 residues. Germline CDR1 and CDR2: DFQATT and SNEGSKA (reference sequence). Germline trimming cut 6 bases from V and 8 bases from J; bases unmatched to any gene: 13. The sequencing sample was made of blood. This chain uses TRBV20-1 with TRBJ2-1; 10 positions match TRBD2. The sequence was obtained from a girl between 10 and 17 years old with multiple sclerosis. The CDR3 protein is CSAHTRASGSDEQFF. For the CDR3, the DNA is TGCAGTGCCCATACGAGGGCTAGCGGGAGTGATGAGCAGTTCTTC.